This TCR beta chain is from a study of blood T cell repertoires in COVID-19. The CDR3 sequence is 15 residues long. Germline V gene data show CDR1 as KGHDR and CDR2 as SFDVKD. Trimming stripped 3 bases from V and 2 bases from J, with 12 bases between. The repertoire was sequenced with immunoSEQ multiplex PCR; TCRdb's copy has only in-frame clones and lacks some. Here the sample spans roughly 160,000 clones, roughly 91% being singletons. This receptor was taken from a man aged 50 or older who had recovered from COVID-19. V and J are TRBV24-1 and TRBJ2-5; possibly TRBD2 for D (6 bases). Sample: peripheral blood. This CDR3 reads CATSDRRGGQETQYF. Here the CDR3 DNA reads TGTGCCACCAGTGATAGGAGAGGAGGGCAAGAGACCCAGTACTTC.